These T cell receptor beta chains were read from a single sample in a study of T cell repertoires in cytomegalovirus infection. TCRdb passed the reads through MiXCR, listing each CDR3 protein once. The profile covers about 310,000 distinct CDR3 sequences, with 15% to 20% appearing a single time and around 12% taken by the ten largest. Sequenced material: PBMCs. These receptors all stem from a human donor in good health (CMV status not recorded). Some clones in this sample may be carry-over from other donors' samples. Both conserved end residues are part of each CDR3. D genes are given only for firm matches. Rows may omit the clone size; those that give it use once, few, many or a size class.

>TRBV7-6|-|TRBJ1-1|many
TGTGCCAGCAGCTTGCAACAGGGTGGGGGCACTGAAGCTTTCTTT
CASSLQQGGGTEAFF
>TRBV12-3/TRBV12-4|-|TRBJ2-7|few
TGTGCGACTGGCAGGGGCGCCTACGAGCAGTACTTC
CATGRGAYEQYF
>TRBV20-1|TRBD2|TRBJ2-1|few
TGCAGTGCTAGAGCCCGACGACTAGCGGGCGAGCAGTTCTTC
CSARARRLAGEQFF
>TRBV7-9|-|TRBJ1-2|many
TGTGCCAGCAGCTTAGGAGTTCCGGCGTTGGGAAACTATGGCTACACCTTC
CASSLGVPALGNYGYTF
>TRBV7-2|-|TRBJ2-2|many
TGTGCCAGCAGCCCAAGGGTTGCCGGGGAGCTGTTTTTT
CASSPRVAGELFF
>TRBV12-5|-|TRBJ1-2|-
TGTGCTAGTGGTGAAAATGACTATGGCTACACCTTC
CASGENDYGYTF
>TRBV7-2|TRBD1|TRBJ2-4|many
TGTGCCAGCAGCACCACAGGGGCCCTTGGGAACATTCAGTACTTC
CASSTTGALGNIQYF
>TRBV19|-|TRBJ1-1|few
TGTGCCAGTATTGCAAACATGAACACTGAAGCTTTCTTT
CASIANMNTEAFF
>TRBV4-2|-|TRBJ1-2|-
TGTGCCAGCAGCCAAGATATCAGGGGAACTTCTAACTATGGCTACACCTTC
CASSQDIRGTSNYGYTF
>TRBV7-2|TRBD1|TRBJ1-2|many
TGTGCCAGCAGCTTACGGACAGGGGGTAGTTATGGCTACACCTTC
CASSLRTGGSYGYTF
>TRBV12-3/TRBV12-4|-|TRBJ2-7|few
TGTGCCAGCCATTTAGCTACAGGGAACCTGCTGTACTTC
CASHLATGNLLYF
>TRBV5-4|TRBD1|TRBJ2-7|many
TGTGCCAGCAGCTCCGGACAGGCTCGTAGCGAGCAGTACTTC
CASSSGQARSEQYF
>TRBV4-2|TRBD1|TRBJ1-3|few
TGTGCCAGCAGCCACGGGACAGGGGACAGAAACACCATATATTTT
CASSHGTGDRNTIYF
>TRBV20-1|TRBD2|TRBJ2-7|-
TGCAGTGCTTCTACAACGGGACTAGCGGGGCGGGAGCAGTACTTC
CSASTTGLAGREQYF
>TRBV7-3|-|TRBJ2-7|many
TGTGCCAGCAGCCCGCAGACAGGCTACGAGCAGTACTTC
CASSPQTGYEQYF